The 6 T cell receptor beta chains in this list originate from one sample, sequenced in a study of beta chain features in type 1 diabetes. General study findings and limits: Moderately but significantly shorter TCRB CDR3s were found in Type 1 diabetes patients in all four CD4+ subsets.

For these TCRs, the target antigens are not known. Expressed TCRB transcripts were sequenced because the entire RNA isolate underwent reverse transcription. Only in-frame clones appear in the TCRdb table, and some are missing; sequencing was by immunoSEQ multiplex PCR. The repertoire holds around 650,000 clones, roughly an eighth seen once, with 0.095% to 0.15% in the top ten. The sample taken for sequencing was naive CD4+ T cells from blood. The source is a man in his thirties or forties with type 1 diabetes.

This clone was observed a few times. The V gene is TRBV7-3, the J gene TRBJ2-5; 12 bases line up with TRBD2. This CDR3 region has 16 residues. V was clipped by 6 bases and J by 2 bases; unmatched bases: 7. Germline CDR1 reads SGHTA; CDR2 reads FQGTGA. The CDR3, as DNA: TGTGCCAGCAGTGCTCCGGGACTAGCGGGTCAAGAGACCCAGTACTTC. Amino acid sequence: CASSAPGLAGQETQYF.

A few counts support this clone. This CDR3 reads CASSLGWLDTQYF. The DNA of the CDR3 is TGTGCCAGCAGCTTAGGGTGGCTAGATACGCAGTATTTT. The V gene is TRBV7-2, the J gene TRBJ2-3; D is unresolved. This CDR3 is built from 13 residues. Germline V gene sequence: CDR1 SGHTA, CDR2 FQGNSA. Between the trimmed V and J ends, which lost 1 base and 5 bases, there was a span of 7 bases.

The V call is TRBV30, the J call TRBJ2-7; D may be TRBD1 (5 bases). The CDR3 runs to 15 residues. The germline V gene encodes CDR1 GTSNPN and CDR2 SVGIG (reference sequence). V was shortened by 0 bases and J by 4 bases, with 16 bases between the two germline ends. CDR3 amino acids: CAWSVLKQAVYEQYF. The CDR3, as DNA: TGTGCCTGGAGTGTACTTAAACAGGCGGTTTACGAGCAGTACTTC.

This clone occurred a few times. The V and J genes are TRBV7-2 and TRBJ2-6; D could derive from TRBD1 or TRBD2 (5 bases each). The CDR3 spans 15 residues. From germline, CDR1 is SGHTA and CDR2 FQGNSA. Trimming left V 4 bases short and J 3 bases short, with 10 bases between. CDR3 sequence reads: CASSSRDLGANVLTF. The DNA of the CDR3 is TGTGCCAGCAGCTCCCGGGACCTTGGGGCCAACGTCCTGACTTTC.

J is TRBJ2-2 and V is TRBV7-6; D is ambiguous. The germline CDR1 and CDR2 sequences are SGHVS and FNYEAQ. The CDR3 runs 12 residues. The V gene lost 5 bases and the J gene lost 7 bases, with 8 bases spanning the gap. CDR3 DNA sequence: TGTGCCAGCAGCATCGACATCGGGGAGCTGTTTTTT. It encodes CASSIDIGELFF.

On this clone: This sample includes further DNA sequences coding for the same CDR3. The rearrangement links TRBV19 to TRBJ1-2, with D possibly matching TRBD1 (5 bases). The germline V gene has CDR1 LNHDA and CDR2 SQIVND (reference sequence). This CDR3 contains 13 residues. V shed 3 bases and J shed 2 bases, with 7 bases lying between them. The CDR3 here is CASSIAGNYGYTF. The CDR3 bases are TGTGCCAGTAGTATCGCAGGGAACTATGGCTACACCTTC.